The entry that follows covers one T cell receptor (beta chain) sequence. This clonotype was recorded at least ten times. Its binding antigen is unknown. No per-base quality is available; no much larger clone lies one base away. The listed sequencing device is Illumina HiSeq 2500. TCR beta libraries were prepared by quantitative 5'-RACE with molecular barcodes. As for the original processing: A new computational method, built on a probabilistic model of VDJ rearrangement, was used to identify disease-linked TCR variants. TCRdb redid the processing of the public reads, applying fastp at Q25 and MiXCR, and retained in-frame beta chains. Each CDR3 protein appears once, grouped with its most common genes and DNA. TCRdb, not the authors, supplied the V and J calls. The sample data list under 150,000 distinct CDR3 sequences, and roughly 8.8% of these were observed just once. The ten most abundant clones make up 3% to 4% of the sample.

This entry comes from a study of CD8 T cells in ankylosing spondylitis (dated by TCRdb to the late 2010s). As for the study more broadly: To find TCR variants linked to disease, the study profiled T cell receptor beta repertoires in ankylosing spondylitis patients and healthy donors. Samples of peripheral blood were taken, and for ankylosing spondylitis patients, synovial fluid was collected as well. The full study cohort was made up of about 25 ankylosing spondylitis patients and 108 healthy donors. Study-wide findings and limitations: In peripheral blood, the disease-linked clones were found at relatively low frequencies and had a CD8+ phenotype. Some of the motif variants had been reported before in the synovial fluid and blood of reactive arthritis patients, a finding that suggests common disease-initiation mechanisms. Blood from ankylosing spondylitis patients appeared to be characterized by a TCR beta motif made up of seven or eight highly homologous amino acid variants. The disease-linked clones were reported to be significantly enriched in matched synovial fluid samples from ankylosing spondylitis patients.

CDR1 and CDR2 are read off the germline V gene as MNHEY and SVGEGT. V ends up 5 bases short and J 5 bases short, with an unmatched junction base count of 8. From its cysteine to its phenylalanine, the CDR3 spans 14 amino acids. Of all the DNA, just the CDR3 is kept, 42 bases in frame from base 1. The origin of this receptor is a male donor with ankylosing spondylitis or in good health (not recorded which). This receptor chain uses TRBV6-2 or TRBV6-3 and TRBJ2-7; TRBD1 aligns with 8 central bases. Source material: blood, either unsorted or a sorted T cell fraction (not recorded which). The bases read TGTGCCAGCAGTCTATCCGGGACAGGCAACGAGCAGTACTTC. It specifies CASSLSGTGNEQYF.